These 21 T cell receptor beta chains were all obtained from the same sample, sequenced in a study of CD8+CD57+ T cells in acquired aplastic anemia. Both TCR beta VDJ combination and CDR3 sequence profiling were carried out. Genomic DNA was the template for this profiling. One entry per CDR3 protein results from TCRdb running MiXCR on the reads. The sample has around 220,000 distinct CDR3 sequences, almost 50% seen once; the top ten hold 20%. Whoever was chosen for sequencing had shown CD8+CD57+ cell expansion by flow cytometry. Input material: sorted CD4+, CD8+, or CD8+CD57+ T cells (not recorded which) from PBMCs. All receptors come from a human donor with aplastic anemia.

This clonotype was seen a handful of times. The CDR3 spells CASSFKPGQGRAKNIQYF. CDR3 DNA sequence: TGTGCCAGTAGTTTCAAGCCGGGACAGGGTCGAGCCAAAAACATTCAGTACTTC. The chain employs TRBV19 and TRBJ2-4, with TRBD1 identical over 9 bases. CDR3 length: 18 amino acids. From germline, CDR1 is LNHDA and CDR2 SQIVND (reference sequence). V shed 5 bases and J 0 bases; nucleotides not matched to a gene: 11.

The V gene is TRBV7-9, the J gene TRBJ1-1; D gene unclear. CDR3 length: 15 residues. Trimming removed 6 bases at V and 1 base at J, with 15 bases between. CDR1 SEHNR and CDR2 FQNEAQ come from the germline V gene (reference sequence). Written as DNA, the CDR3 is TGTGCCAGCAGTGATCCCGTTGGGCGGAACACTGAAGCTTTCTTT. This encodes CASSDPVGRNTEAFF.

Details on this clonotype: Being one base from a much bigger clone, this may be a read error. CDR3 residues: CASGQEWRDAYNEQFF. CDR3 DNA: TGCGCCAGCGGCCAAGAATGGAGGGATGCCTACAATGAGCAGTTCTTC. The chain couples TRBV4-3 to TRBJ2-1; TRBD2 is a possible D gene (6 bases). This CDR3 contains 16 residues. From germline, CDR1 is LGHNA and CDR2 YSLEER.

The chain links TRBV11-3 to TRBJ2-1; no firm D call. CDR3 length: 14 amino acids. Between the trimmed V and J ends, which lost 5 bases and 6 bases, there was a span of 14 bases. Germline V lookup: CDR1 SGHNT, CDR2 YENEEA. The CDR3 sequence: CASSETPTTNEQFF. In DNA, the CDR3 is TGTGCCAGCAGCGAAACCCCTACAACCAATGAGCAGTTCTTC. The full variable domain, in which reference TRBV11-3 and TRBJ2-1 provide the parts outside the CDR3, is EAGVVQSPRYKIIEKKQPVAFWCNPISGHNTLYWYLQNLGQGPELLIRYENEEAVDDSQLPKDRFSAERLKGVDSTLKIQPAELGDSAVYLCASSETPTTNEQFFGPGTRLTVL.

Regarding this clonotype: Sequence at one end of the junction differs from germline and may be a read error. The genes are TRBV7-7 and TRBJ2-7; D is unclear. Germline CDR1 is SSHAT and CDR2 is FNYEAQ (reference sequence). The CDR3 has 13 residues. Written as DNA, the CDR3 is TGTGCTAGCAGCTTAGAAGAGTATGGCGAGCAGTACTTC. Encoded protein: CASSLEEYGEQYF.

This clonotype was picked up many times. The V call is TRBV12-3 or TRBV12-4, the J call TRBJ1-6; 9 nucleotides line up with TRBD1. There are 15 residues in the CDR3. Trimming cost V 6 bases and J 7 bases; bases outside gene matches: 7. CDR3 residues: CASSRETGGNSPLHF. The CDR3 nucleotides read TGTGCCAGCAGCCGAGAAACAGGGGGCAATTCACCCCTCCACTTT.

In the case of this clonotype: A much larger clone lies a single base off, so this may be a read error. The V and J genes are TRBV5-5 and TRBJ1-2; the D gene is possibly TRBD1 (5 bases). Germline assignment: CDR1 SGHKS and CDR2 YYEKEE (reference sequence). The CDR3 has 14 residues. Trimming shortened V by 3 bases and J by 4 bases, and 13 bases separated the two germline ends. This chain's CDR3 is CASSSRGITYGYTF. In DNA, the CDR3 is TGTGCCAGCAGCTCAAGGGGCATAACCTATGGCTACACCTTC.

This clonotype was observed many times. V usage is TRBV7-3 and J usage is TRBJ1-2; 8 positions match TRBD1. From germline, CDR1 is SGHTA and CDR2 FQGTGA. The length of the CDR3 is 16 residues. V lost 2 bases, J lost 6 bases, and 11 bases stayed unmatched. The CDR3 nucleotides read TGTGCCAGCAGCTTAGGTACCCCAGGGGGCGAGGATGGCTACACCTTC. This encodes CASSLGTPGGEDGYTF.

The chain is built from TRBV19 and TRBJ2-4; D is perhaps TRBD1 (5 bases). This CDR3 spans 14 amino acids. Per the germline V gene, CDR1 is LNHDA and CDR2 is SQIVND (reference sequence). V was pared by 3 bases and J by 7 bases, with 13 bases between. The CDR3 region has the DNA TGTGCCAGTAGTATTGGCAAAGGGGTTAACATTCAGTACTTC. This gives the protein CASSIGKGVNIQYF.

This chain joins TRBV6-5 and TRBJ2-2, with D possibly being TRBD2 (5 bases). Between the trimmed V and J ends, which lost 5 bases and 7 bases, there was a span of 11 bases. This CDR3 is 13 amino acids long. Germline assignment: CDR1 MNHEY and CDR2 SVGAGI. The CDR3 reads CASSPFSGGELFF. CDR3 coding DNA: TGTGCCAGCAGTCCCTTCAGCGGCGGGGAGCTGTTTTTT.

Regarding this clonotype: Given a much more abundant clone one base away, this may be a read error. V gene TRBV30 combines with J gene TRBJ2-7; possibly TRBD1 or TRBD2 for D (5 bases each). The CDR3 totals 11 residues. Trimming shortened V by 3 bases and J by 6 bases, and 9 bases separated the two germline ends. Germline CDR1 reads GTSNPN; CDR2 reads SVGIG (reference sequence). The CDR3 coding sequence is TGTGCCTGGAGCGGGGCCTGCGAGCAGTACTTC. Its protein is CAWSGACEQYF.

This clonotype was counted many times. V is TRBV5-1 and J is TRBJ2-7; no clear D gene. The V end was cut by 0 bases, the J end by 2 bases, with 15 bases between. This CDR3 is built from 16 residues. The germline V gene has CDR1 SGHRS and CDR2 YFSETQ. CDR3 in DNA: TGCGCCAGCAGCTTGGGTATTCCGGCAGGAGCCTACGAGCAGTACTTC. Translation gives CASSLGIPAGAYEQYF.

The chain uses TRBV5-1 and TRBJ2-1; 10 bases align to TRBD2. Germline loops: CDR1 SGHRS, CDR2 YFSETQ. V trimming: 3 bases; J trimming: 4 bases; junction bases outside the gene matches: 4. The length of the CDR3 is 15 residues. The chain's CDR3 is CASSSKLAGYNEQFF. The CDR3 DNA reads TGCGCCAGCAGCTCAAAACTAGCGGGGTACAATGAGCAGTTCTTC.

In DNA form, the CDR3 reads TGTGCCAGCAGTTTAGGCAGGGTACGGGAGCAGTACTTC. It codes for CASSLGRVREQYF. The V call is TRBV12-3 or TRBV12-4, the J call TRBJ2-7, with D perhaps TRBD1 (5 bases). The CDR3 has 13 amino acids. Trimming shortened V by 1 base and J by 7 bases, and 11 bases separated the two germline ends.

The rearrangement uses TRBV20-1 and TRBJ2-3, with D unresolved. The CDR3 has 15 residues. The germline V gene encodes CDR1 DFQATT and CDR2 SNEGSKA (reference sequence). Trimming left V 0 bases short and J 0 bases short, with 10 bases between. The chain's CDR3 is CSARDPESSTDTQYF. Written as DNA, the CDR3 is TGCAGTGCTAGAGATCCGGAGAGTAGCACAGATACGCAGTATTTT.

The gene calls are TRBV15 and TRBJ1-1; TRBD1 agrees at 10 bases. V dropped 1 base and J dropped 4; count of bases not matched to a gene: 6. The CDR3 sequence is 16 residues long. Germline V gene lookup returns CDR1 LNHNV and CDR2 YYDKDF (reference sequence). The chain's CDR3 is CATSRGTGGYGTEAFF. DNA of the CDR3: TGTGCCACCAGCAGAGGGACAGGGGGGTACGGCACTGAAGCTTTCTTT.

This clonotype was detected only a few times. The genes are TRBV7-2 and TRBJ1-5; no firm D call. With 1 base removed from V and 7 bases from J, the gap between germline ends came to 8 bases. The CDR3 consists of 13 residues. Germline lookup yields CDR1 SGHTA and CDR2 FQGNSA. CDR3 bases: TGTGCCAGCAGCTTAGGCGGGTTGCAGCCCCAGCATTTT. It encodes CASSLGGLQPQHF.

DNA for the CDR3: TGTGCCAGTAGTCAACAGGGGGATTCTGGTGAAGCTTTCTTT. Protein sequence: CASSQQGDSGEAFF. The J gene is TRBJ1-1, the V gene TRBV19, with 8 bases matching TRBD1. Germline V lookup: CDR1 LNHDA, CDR2 SQIVND (reference sequence). With 5 bases clipped from V and 7 bases from J, the junction kept 9 bases outside the gene matches. This CDR3 region has 14 residues.

The chain carries TRBV30 and TRBJ1-1; D not resolved. The CDR3 totals 11 residues. The germline V gene encodes CDR1 GTSNPN and CDR2 SVGIG (reference sequence). This chain's CDR3 is CAWRENTEAFF. The CDR3, as DNA: TGTGCGTGGCGGGAAAACACTGAAGCTTTCTTT.

The chain couples TRBV15 to TRBJ2-7, with 8 bases that match TRBD2. The CDR3 length is 14 residues. The V gene end was trimmed by 7 bases and the J gene end by 3 bases; junction bases not matched to a gene: 8. Germline loops: CDR1 LNHNV, CDR2 YYDKDF (reference sequence). The DNA for the CDR3 is TGTGCCACCACGCCGGGGGGGGATCACTACGAGCAGTACTTC. Protein sequence: CATTPGGDHYEQYF.

This clonotype was recorded at least ten times. This sequence joins TRBV5-8 and TRBJ1-3; D is unclear. This CDR3 region has 15 residues. V dropped 4 bases and J dropped 4 bases, with 15 bases sitting between them. The germline V gene has CDR1 SGHTS and CDR2 YDEGEE. The CDR3 region is CASSLGSEEGNTIYF. In DNA, the CDR3 is TGTGCCAGCAGCCTCGGGAGCGAGGAGGGAAACACCATATATTTT.